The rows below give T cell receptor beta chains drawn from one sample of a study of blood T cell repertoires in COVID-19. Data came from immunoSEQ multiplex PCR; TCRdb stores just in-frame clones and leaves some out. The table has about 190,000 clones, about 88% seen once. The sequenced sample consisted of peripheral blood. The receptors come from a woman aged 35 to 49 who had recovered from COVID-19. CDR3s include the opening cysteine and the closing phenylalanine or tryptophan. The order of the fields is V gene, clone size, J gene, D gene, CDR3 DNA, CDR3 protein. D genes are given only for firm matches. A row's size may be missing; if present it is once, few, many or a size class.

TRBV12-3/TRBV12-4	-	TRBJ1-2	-	TGTGCCAGCAGCCCGGGACACCGCTATGGCTACACCTTC	CASSPGHRYGYTF
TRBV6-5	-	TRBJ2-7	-	TGTGCCAGCAAAACAGGGCCTGTTGTCTCCTACGAGCAGTACTTC	CASKTGPVVSYEQYF
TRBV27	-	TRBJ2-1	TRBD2	TGTGCCAGCAGTTTAGCGGGAGCTTACAATGAGCAGTTCTTC	CASSLAGAYNEQFF
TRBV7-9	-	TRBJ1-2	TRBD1	TGTGCCAGCAGCCCCGCTAGGGGGACAGGGCGAGAGGGTGGCTACACCTTC	CASSPARGTGREGGYTF
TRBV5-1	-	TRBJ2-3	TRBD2	TGCGCCAGCAGCTTGGCCCAGCGGGAAAGGACAGATACGCAGTATTTT	CASSLAQRERTDTQYF
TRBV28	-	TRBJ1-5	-	TGTGCCAGCAGCTCAGGGTATCAGCCCCAGCATTTT	CASSSGYQPQHF
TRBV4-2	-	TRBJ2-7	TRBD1	TGTGCCAGCAGCCAAGGCTTGGGACAGGGCGGCTACGAGCAGTACTTC	CASSQGLGQGGYEQYF
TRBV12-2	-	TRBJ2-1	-	TGTGCAAGTCGCTTAGGACCCTTTAGGGGATCCTACAATGAGCAGTTCTTC	CASRLGPFRGSYNEQFF
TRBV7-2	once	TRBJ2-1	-	TGTGCCAGCAGCTTAGCGGGGAGCGGCTCCTACAATGAGCAGTTCTTC	CASSLAGSGSYNEQFF
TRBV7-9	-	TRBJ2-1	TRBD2	TGTGCCAGCAGTCCCTTAGTGGGTCTAGCGGTATCCTACAATGAGCAGTTCTTC	CASSPLVGLAVSYNEQFF
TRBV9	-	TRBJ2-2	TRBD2	TGTGCCAGCAGCGACGCCCCGACTAGCGGGATATCCGGGGAGCTGTTTTTT	CASSDAPTSGISGELFF
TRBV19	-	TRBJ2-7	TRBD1	TGTGCCAGTAGTATATTATGGGGACAGGGGGCGAATGAGCAGTACTTC	CASSILWGQGANEQYF
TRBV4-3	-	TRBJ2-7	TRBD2	TGCGCCAGCAGCCAAGGGGTCAGCGGGAGTAACTCCTACGAGCAGTACTTC	CASSQGVSGSNSYEQYF
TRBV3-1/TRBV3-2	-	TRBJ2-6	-	TGTGCCAGCAGCTCCCGGGGCTCTGGGGCCAACGTCCTGACTTTC	CASSSRGSGANVLTF
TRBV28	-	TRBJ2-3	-	TGTGCCAGCAGTTTCGGCCTAGAAGAGGGTACGCAGTATTTT	CASSFGLEEGTQYF
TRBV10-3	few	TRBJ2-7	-	TGTGCCATCAGTGAGTCAACAGCATACGAGCAGTACTTC	CAISESTAYEQYF
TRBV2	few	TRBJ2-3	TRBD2	TGTGCCAGCAAGCTAATAGCGGGAGACGGCACAGATACGCAGTATTTT	CASKLIAGDGTDTQYF
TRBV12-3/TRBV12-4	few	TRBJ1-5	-	TGTGCCAGCACCCTCAGTAATCAGCCCCAGCATTTT	CASTLSNQPQHF
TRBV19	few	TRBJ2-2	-	TGTGCCAGTAGACAGGCAGGGTTGGTCTCCGGGGAGCTGTTTTTT	CASRQAGLVSGELFF
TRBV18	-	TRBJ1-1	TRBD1	TGTGCCAGCTCACCACGGGCAGGGGGCGAAAGTTTGACTGAAGCTTTCTTT	CASSPRAGGESLTEAFF
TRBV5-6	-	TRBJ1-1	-	TGTGCCAGCAGCCTTCGGGAGAACACTGAAGCTTTCTTT	CASSLRENTEAFF
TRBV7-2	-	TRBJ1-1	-	TGTGCCAGCAGCCCCGGAACGGGAATCATGAACACTGAAGCTTTCTTT	CASSPGTGIMNTEAFF
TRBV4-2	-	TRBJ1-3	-	TGTGCCAGCAGCCAAGACGGGGGCTCTGGAAACACCATATATTTT	CASSQDGGSGNTIYF
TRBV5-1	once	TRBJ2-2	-	TGCGCCAGCAGCGCACAGGGCACCGGGGAGCTGTTTTTT	CASSAQGTGELFF
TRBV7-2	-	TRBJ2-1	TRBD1	TGTGCCAGCAGGACACAGGGGGCTATGTACAATGAGCAGTTCTTC	CASRTQGAMYNEQFF
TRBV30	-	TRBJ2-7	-	TGTGCCTGGACCCAGTTGTCCGAGCAGTACTTC	CAWTQLSEQYF
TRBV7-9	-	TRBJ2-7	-	TGTGCCAGCAGCTTCAGGACAATGGGCTCCTACGAGCAGTACTTC	CASSFRTMGSYEQYF
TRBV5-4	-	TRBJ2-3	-	TGTGCCAGCAGCCCGGACTGGGCTAGCACAGATACGCAGTATTTT	CASSPDWASTDTQYF
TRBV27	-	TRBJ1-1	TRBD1	TGTGCCAGCAGTCACGGACAGGGGAACACTGAAGCTTTCTTT	CASSHGQGNTEAFF
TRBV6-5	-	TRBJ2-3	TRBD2	TGTGCCAGCAGTCGGACTAGCGGGTCCACAGATACGCAGTATTTT	CASSRTSGSTDTQYF
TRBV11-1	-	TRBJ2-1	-	TGTGCCAGCAGCTTCGGGGGTAGCAATGAGCAGTTCTTC	CASSFGGSNEQFF
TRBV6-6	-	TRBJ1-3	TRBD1	TGTGCCAGCAGTCCCACTGGACAGGGAAGTAGAGGAGCGAGAGACACCATATATTTT	CASSPTGQGSRGARDTIYF
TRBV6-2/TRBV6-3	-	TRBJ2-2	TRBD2	TGTGCCAGCAGCCCGATGACTAGCGGGAGGGCACCCGGGGAGCTGTTTTTT	CASSPMTSGRAPGELFF
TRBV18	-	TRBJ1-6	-	TGTGCCAGCTCACCCGCAGGGACAAACAATTCACCCCTCCACTTT	CASSPAGTNNSPLHF
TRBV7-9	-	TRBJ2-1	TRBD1	TGTGCCAGCAGCCCCCGGGACAGGGGGGACGAGCAGTTCTTC	CASSPRDRGDEQFF
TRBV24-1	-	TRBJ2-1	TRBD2	TGTGCCACCAGTGATCCTGGACTAGCGGGTGGAGGTGAGCAGTTCTTC	CATSDPGLAGGGEQFF
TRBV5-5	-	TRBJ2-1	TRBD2	TGTGCCAGCAGCTTATCTAGCGGGGTGGGGAATGAGCAGTTCTTC	CASSLSSGVGNEQFF
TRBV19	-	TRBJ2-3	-	TGTGCCAGTAGTACCAGGTCCCCCCAAGATACGCAGTATTTT	CASSTRSPQDTQYF
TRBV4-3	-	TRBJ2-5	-	TGCGCCAGCAGCCAAGAGCCCCGGGCAGGGCAGGGGGAGACCCAGTACTTC	CASSQEPRAGQGETQYF
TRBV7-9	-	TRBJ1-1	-	TGTGCCAGCAGCCCGAGGGACACTGAAGCTTTCTTT	CASSPRDTEAFF
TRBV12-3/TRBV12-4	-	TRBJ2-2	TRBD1	TGTGCCAGCGGAAACAGGGGCACCGGGGAGCTGTTTTTT	CASGNRGTGELFF
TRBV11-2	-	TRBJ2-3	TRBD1	TGTGCCAGCAGCCGCCGGACAGGGGAAGGGGATACGCAGTATTTT	CASSRRTGEGDTQYF
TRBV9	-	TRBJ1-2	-	TGTGCCAGCAGCGCCGGTCCTGGCTACACCTTC	CASSAGPGYTF
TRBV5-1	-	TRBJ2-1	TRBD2	TGCGCCAGCAGCTTGGGCGGGAGCCCCAAGGATGAGCAGTTCTTC	CASSLGGSPKDEQFF
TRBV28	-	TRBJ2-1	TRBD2	TGTGCCAGCAGTTTTTTAGCGGGAGTCAACAATGAGCAGTTCTTC	CASSFLAGVNNEQFF
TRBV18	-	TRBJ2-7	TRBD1	TGTGCCAGCTCCGACAGGGGGCCCGATTACTACGAGCAGTACTTC	CASSDRGPDYYEQYF
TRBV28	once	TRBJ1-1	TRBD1	TGTGCCAGCAGTGGCGCTTCGACAGGGCGGATAGAAGCTTTCTTT	CASSGASTGRIEAFF
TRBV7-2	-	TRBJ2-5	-	TGTGCCAGCAGCGCCCGAATAGAAGAGACCCAGTACTTC	CASSARIEETQYF
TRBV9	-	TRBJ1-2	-	TGTGCCAGCAGCGTAGGTGGAGGGGGGGCGATCTATGGCTACACCTTC	CASSVGGGGAIYGYTF
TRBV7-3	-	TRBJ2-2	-	TGTGCCAGCAGACCCGGGGATACGAACACCGGGGAGCTGTTTTTT	CASRPGDTNTGELFF
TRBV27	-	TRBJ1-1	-	TGTGCCAGCAGTCGCCAGGGTTTCACTGAAGCTTTCTTT	CASSRQGFTEAFF
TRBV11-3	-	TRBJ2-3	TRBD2	TGTGCCAGCAGCTACGGGAGGGCCCGCACAGATACGCAGTATTTT	CASSYGRARTDTQYF
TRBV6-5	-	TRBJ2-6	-	TGTGCCAGCAGCCCCCGGACACTCGGGGCCAACGTCCTGACTTTC	CASSPRTLGANVLTF
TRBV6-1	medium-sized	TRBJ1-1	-	TGTGCCAGCAGTGAAGGGATTTCTGTAGCCGAACGGGCTGAAGCTTTCTTT	CASSEGISVAERAEAFF
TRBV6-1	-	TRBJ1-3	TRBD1	TGTGCCAGCAGTGTTTTGGGACAGGGGGCATCTGGAAACACCATATATTTT	CASSVLGQGASGNTIYF
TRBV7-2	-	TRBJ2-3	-	TGTGCCAGCAGCCAGGGACTGGGAGGCACAGATACGCAGTATTTT	CASSQGLGGTDTQYF